Listed below are T cell receptor beta chains from one sample, sequenced in a study of radiation and T cells in renal cell carcinoma. Measured with immunoSEQ multiplex PCR; TCRdb has only the in-frame clones, and not every one. The sample lists about 34,000 clones; 81% were seen once. The sequencing used blood, collected from a patient whose treatment included radiotherapy and nephrectomy. The source of these receptors is a man between 60 and 70 years old with renal cell carcinoma. Both conserved end residues are part of each CDR3. Fields, in order: D gene, CDR3 length, V gene, J gene, clone size, CDR3 protein, CDR3 DNA. D genes are given only for firm matches. Size is omitted from some rows. Given values are once, few, many or a class for expanded clones.

d_gene: NA; len: 15; v_gene: TRBV15; j_gene: TRBJ2-1; abundance: NA; CDR3aa: CATSHGGLPNNEQFF; CDR3nt: TGTGCCACCAGCCATGGGGGACTTCCTAACAATGAGCAGTTCTTC
d_gene: NA; len: 18; v_gene: TRBV12-1; j_gene: TRBJ1-5; abundance: once; CDR3aa: CASSDRGGYRFCNQPQHF; CDR3nt: TGTGCCAGCAGCGACCGAGGGGGGTATAGGTTTTGCAATCAGCCCCAGCATTTT
d_gene: TRBD1; len: 14; v_gene: TRBV13; j_gene: TRBJ2-5; abundance: NA; CDR3aa: CASSAGQGQETQYF; CDR3nt: TGTGCCAGCAGCGCGGGACAGGGCCAAGAGACCCAGTACTTC
d_gene: TRBD1; len: 15; v_gene: TRBV10-2; j_gene: TRBJ1-2; abundance: NA; CDR3aa: CASSDSDRFGYGYTF; CDR3nt: TGCGCCAGCAGTGATTCGGACAGGTTTGGCTATGGCTACACCTTC
d_gene: NA; len: 14; v_gene: TRBV5-6; j_gene: TRBJ2-1; abundance: NA; CDR3aa: CASSWDSVGNEQFF; CDR3nt: TGTGCCAGCAGCTGGGACTCGGTAGGCAATGAGCAGTTCTTC
d_gene: NA; len: 13; v_gene: TRBV2; j_gene: TRBJ1-2; abundance: NA; CDR3aa: CASSTGTAYGYTF; CDR3nt: TGTGCCAGCAGTACCGGGACGGCCTATGGCTACACCTTC
d_gene: TRBD1; len: 14; v_gene: TRBV19; j_gene: TRBJ2-7; abundance: NA; CDR3aa: CASSSSRGLYEQYF; CDR3nt: TGTGCCAGTAGTTCCTCCAGGGGGCTCTACGAGCAGTACTTC
d_gene: TRBD1; len: 14; v_gene: TRBV5-1; j_gene: TRBJ1-1; abundance: NA; CDR3aa: CASSSSTGTDKAFF; CDR3nt: TGCGCCAGCAGCTCCTCAACCGGGACAGACAAAGCTTTCTTT
d_gene: NA; len: 14; v_gene: TRBV21-1; j_gene: TRBJ1-1; abundance: NA; CDR3aa: CASSKGQGVSEAFF; CDR3nt: TGTGCCAGCAGCAAAGGGCAGGGGGTGTCCGAAGCTTTCTTT
d_gene: NA; len: 16; v_gene: TRBV7-2; j_gene: TRBJ2-2; abundance: NA; CDR3aa: CASSLQGGSSTGELFF; CDR3nt: TGTGCCAGCAGCTTACAAGGGGGAAGTAGCACCGGGGAGCTGTTTTTT
d_gene: NA; len: 13; v_gene: TRBV19; j_gene: TRBJ1-1; abundance: NA; CDR3aa: CASSGQMNTEAFF; CDR3nt: TGTGCCAGTAGTGGTCAGATGAACACTGAAGCTTTCTTT
d_gene: NA; len: 16; v_gene: TRBV5-6; j_gene: TRBJ2-7; abundance: NA; CDR3aa: CTSSLEGVRRSYEQYF; CDR3nt: TGTACCAGCAGCTTGGAGGGGGTACGCCGCTCCTACGAGCAGTACTTC
d_gene: NA; len: 15; v_gene: TRBV12-5; j_gene: TRBJ1-2; abundance: NA; CDR3aa: CASGFLIAPPAGYTF; CDR3nt: TGTGCTAGTGGTTTTCTCATTGCCCCCCCGGCCGGCTACACCTTC
d_gene: TRBD1; len: 16; v_gene: TRBV7-8; j_gene: TRBJ2-2; abundance: NA; CDR3aa: CASSVPDRGKTGELFF; CDR3nt: TGTGCCAGCAGCGTACCGGACAGGGGAAAAACCGGGGAGCTGTTTTTT
d_gene: NA; len: 14; v_gene: TRBV10-3; j_gene: TRBJ2-3; abundance: NA; CDR3aa: CAISVGAATDTQYF; CDR3nt: TGTGCCATCAGTGTAGGGGCAGCCACAGATACGCAGTATTTT
d_gene: TRBD1; len: 17; v_gene: TRBV19; j_gene: TRBJ1-2; abundance: NA; CDR3aa: CASSPTGFGGQGSGYTF; CDR3nt: TGTGCCAGTAGTCCCACGGGGTTTGGGGGACAGGGTTCCGGCTACACCTTC
d_gene: TRBD2; len: 15; v_gene: TRBV13; j_gene: TRBJ2-2; abundance: NA; CDR3aa: CASSRRLADTGELFF; CDR3nt: TGTGCCAGCAGCCGAAGACTAGCGGACACCGGGGAGCTGTTTTTT
d_gene: NA; len: 14; v_gene: TRBV5-8; j_gene: TRBJ2-3; abundance: once; CDR3aa: CASSGALVTDTQYF; CDR3nt: TGTGCCAGCAGCGGGGCGCTAGTCACAGATACGCAGTATTTT
d_gene: NA; len: 13; v_gene: TRBV29-1; j_gene: TRBJ2-7; abundance: NA; CDR3aa: CSAQGARTYEQYF; CDR3nt: TGCAGCGCTCAGGGTGCGAGGACCTACGAGCAGTACTTC
d_gene: NA; len: 12; v_gene: TRBV7-6; j_gene: TRBJ1-4; abundance: NA; CDR3aa: CASSLNRDYLFF; CDR3nt: TGTGCCAGCAGCTTAAACCGGGACTATCTGTTTTTT
d_gene: TRBD2; len: 15; v_gene: TRBV19; j_gene: TRBJ2-1; abundance: NA; CDR3aa: CASTSGTSGYNEQFF; CDR3nt: TGTGCCAGTACCTCCGGGACTAGCGGGTACAATGAGCAGTTCTTC
d_gene: TRBD2; len: 18; v_gene: TRBV7-3; j_gene: TRBJ2-3; abundance: few; CDR3aa: CASSSGLAGLASTDTQYF; CDR3nt: TGTGCCAGCAGCTCGGGACTAGCGGGACTTGCTAGCACAGATACGCAGTATTTT
d_gene: NA; len: 14; v_gene: TRBV5-5; j_gene: TRBJ2-7; abundance: NA; CDR3aa: CASSYKGTAYEQYF; CDR3nt: TGTGCCAGCAGCTACAAGGGAACCGCCTACGAGCAGTACTTC
d_gene: NA; len: 14; v_gene: TRBV11-2; j_gene: TRBJ1-2; abundance: NA; CDR3aa: CASSFTPGDYGYTF; CDR3nt: TGTGCCAGCAGCTTCACTCCGGGGGACTATGGCTACACCTTC
d_gene: NA; len: 16; v_gene: TRBV9; j_gene: TRBJ2-3; abundance: NA; CDR3aa: CASSVLDGNPTDTQYF; CDR3nt: TGTGCCAGCAGCGTACTTGATGGGAACCCCACAGATACGCAGTATTTT
d_gene: NA; len: 14; v_gene: TRBV6-1; j_gene: TRBJ2-1; abundance: few; CDR3aa: CASSEFFQGREQFF; CDR3nt: TGTGCCAGCAGTGAATTCTTTCAGGGGCGTGAGCAGTTCTTC
d_gene: NA; len: 15; v_gene: TRBV7-6; j_gene: TRBJ1-1; abundance: once; CDR3aa: CASSLAYSTNTEAFF; CDR3nt: TGTGCCAGCAGCTTAGCGTACAGCACAAACACTGAAGCTTTCTTT
d_gene: NA; len: 15; v_gene: TRBV10-2; j_gene: TRBJ1-4; abundance: NA; CDR3aa: CASSETGRGGEKLFF; CDR3nt: TGCGCCAGCAGTGAAACGGGCAGGGGAGGGGAAAAACTGTTTTTT
d_gene: NA; len: 13; v_gene: TRBV29-1; j_gene: TRBJ1-5; abundance: once; CDR3aa: CSVVGRGDQPQHF; CDR3nt: TGCAGCGTTGTGGGGAGGGGGGATCAGCCCCAGCATTTT
d_gene: TRBD1; len: 13; v_gene: TRBV2; j_gene: TRBJ2-7; abundance: once; CDR3aa: CASRTGVGYEQYF; CDR3nt: TGTGCCAGCAGGACAGGGGTAGGCTACGAGCAGTACTTC
d_gene: TRBD1; len: 14; v_gene: TRBV18; j_gene: TRBJ1-2; abundance: few; CDR3aa: CASSRQGALGGYTF; CDR3nt: TGTGCCAGCTCACGCCAGGGGGCGCTGGGTGGCTACACCTTC
d_gene: TRBD2; len: 16; v_gene: TRBV19; j_gene: TRBJ2-3; abundance: NA; CDR3aa: CASSLTLAGGPDTQYF; CDR3nt: TGTGCCAGTAGTTTAACCTTAGCGGGAGGGCCGGATACGCAGTATTTT
d_gene: NA; len: 13; v_gene: TRBV7-2; j_gene: TRBJ2-7; abundance: large; CDR3aa: CASSLASSYEQYF; CDR3nt: TGTGCCAGCAGCTTAGCCTCCTCCTACGAGCAGTACTTC
d_gene: NA; len: 13; v_gene: TRBV4-3; j_gene: TRBJ1-1; abundance: NA; CDR3aa: CASSHSGEAEAFF; CDR3nt: TGCGCCAGCAGCCATAGTGGCGAGGCTGAAGCTTTCTTT
d_gene: NA; len: 14; v_gene: TRBV21-1; j_gene: TRBJ2-7; abundance: NA; CDR3aa: CASTEGGSSYEQYF; CDR3nt: TGTGCCAGCACAGAGGGGGGCAGCTCCTACGAGCAGTACTTC
d_gene: TRBD1; len: 17; v_gene: TRBV7-9; j_gene: TRBJ2-7; abundance: NA; CDR3aa: CASSLAPKDRDNNEQYF; CDR3nt: TGTGCCAGCAGCTTAGCCCCGAAGGACAGGGATAACAACGAGCAGTACTTC
d_gene: TRBD2; len: 19; v_gene: TRBV27; j_gene: TRBJ2-7; abundance: NA; CDR3aa: CASSPHRGGTSGSSYEQYF; CDR3nt: TGTGCCAGCAGTCCCCACCGGGGGGGGACTAGCGGAAGCTCCTACGAGCAGTACTTC
d_gene: NA; len: 12; v_gene: TRBV2; j_gene: TRBJ1-1; abundance: NA; CDR3aa: CASSEGGFEAFF; CDR3nt: TGTGCCAGCAGTGAGGGGGGATTTGAAGCTTTCTTT
d_gene: TRBD1; len: 13; v_gene: TRBV11-2; j_gene: TRBJ1-2; abundance: NA; CDR3aa: CASSKQGVHGYTF; CDR3nt: TGTGCCAGCAGCAAACAGGGGGTGCATGGCTACACCTTC
d_gene: NA; len: 15; v_gene: TRBV18; j_gene: TRBJ2-1; abundance: NA; CDR3aa: CASSPLFGGDNEQFF; CDR3nt: TGTGCCAGCTCACCACTGTTCGGTGGGGACAATGAGCAGTTCTTC
d_gene: TRBD2; len: 17; v_gene: TRBV9; j_gene: TRBJ2-6; abundance: NA; CDR3aa: CASRRGLPGSGANVLTF; CDR3nt: TGTGCCAGCAGGAGGGGACTACCAGGCTCTGGGGCCAACGTCCTGACTTTC
d_gene: NA; len: 13; v_gene: TRBV16; j_gene: TRBJ2-2; abundance: NA; CDR3aa: CASSQSRSGELFF; CDR3nt: TGTGCCAGCAGCCAATCTCGCTCAGGGGAGCTGTTTTTT
d_gene: TRBD1; len: 16; v_gene: TRBV14; j_gene: TRBJ1-2; abundance: few; CDR3aa: CASSQENRGSHYGYTF; CDR3nt: TGTGCCAGCAGCCAAGAGAACAGGGGGTCCCACTATGGCTACACCTTC
d_gene: NA; len: 13; v_gene: TRBV7-9; j_gene: TRBJ1-2; abundance: NA; CDR3aa: CASSFQPNYGYTF; CDR3nt: TGTGCCAGCAGCTTCCAGCCCAACTATGGCTACACCTTC
d_gene: TRBD2; len: 15; v_gene: TRBV7-3; j_gene: TRBJ2-1; abundance: NA; CDR3aa: CASSAAGREYNEQFF; CDR3nt: TGTGCCAGCTCTGCGGCGGGGAGGGAGTACAATGAGCAGTTCTTC
d_gene: TRBD2; len: 15; v_gene: TRBV6-5; j_gene: TRBJ2-7; abundance: NA; CDR3aa: CASSYGGRDSYEQYF; CDR3nt: TGTGCCAGCAGTTACGGCGGGAGGGACTCCTACGAGCAGTACTTC
d_gene: NA; len: 16; v_gene: TRBV6-5; j_gene: TRBJ1-1; abundance: NA; CDR3aa: CASSYPKGGGYGEAFF; CDR3nt: TGTGCCAGCAGTTACCCCAAAGGGGGGGGGTACGGAGAAGCTTTCTTT
d_gene: TRBD2; len: 18; v_gene: TRBV7-8; j_gene: TRBJ2-1; abundance: NA; CDR3aa: CASAPGLAGGISYNEQFF; CDR3nt: TGTGCCAGCGCACCGGGACTAGCGGGAGGAATCTCCTACAATGAGCAGTTCTTC
d_gene: NA; len: 11; v_gene: TRBV27; j_gene: TRBJ1-5; abundance: few; CDR3aa: CASSFKGTQHF; CDR3nt: TGTGCCAGCAGTTTTAAGGGAACCCAGCATTTT
d_gene: NA; len: 14; v_gene: TRBV7-2; j_gene: TRBJ1-1; abundance: NA; CDR3aa: CASSRDRMNTEAFF; CDR3nt: TGTGCCAGCAGCCGAGACCGAATGAACACTGAAGCTTTCTTT
d_gene: TRBD1; len: 15; v_gene: TRBV7-9; j_gene: TRBJ1-2; abundance: NA; CDR3aa: CASSSNRGAIYGYTF; CDR3nt: TGTGCCAGCAGCTCTAACAGGGGCGCTATCTATGGCTACACCTTC
d_gene: NA; len: 13; v_gene: TRBV5-3; j_gene: TRBJ1-5; abundance: NA; CDR3aa: CARRRGGNQPQHF; CDR3nt: TGTGCCAGAAGGAGGGGGGGAAATCAGCCCCAGCATTTT
d_gene: NA; len: 13; v_gene: TRBV7-8; j_gene: TRBJ2-3; abundance: NA; CDR3aa: CASSLGLQDTQYF; CDR3nt: TGTGCCAGCAGCTTAGGGCTTCAAGATACGCAGTATTTT
d_gene: NA; len: 13; v_gene: TRBV6-1; j_gene: TRBJ2-7; abundance: NA; CDR3aa: CASSVARSYEQYF; CDR3nt: TGTGCCAGCAGTGTTGCTCGCAGCTACGAGCAGTACTTC
d_gene: NA; len: 15; v_gene: TRBV10-3; j_gene: TRBJ1-5; abundance: once; CDR3aa: CAISTGTDSNQPQHF; CDR3nt: TGTGCCATCAGCACCGGGACGGATAGCAATCAGCCCCAGCATTTT
d_gene: NA; len: 11; v_gene: TRBV5-6; j_gene: TRBJ2-1; abundance: NA; CDR3aa: CASSLGGEQFF; CDR3nt: TGTGCCAGCAGCTTGGGGGGCGAGCAGTTCTTC
d_gene: NA; len: 15; v_gene: TRBV19; j_gene: TRBJ1-4; abundance: NA; CDR3aa: CASSIGGQVGEKLFF; CDR3nt: TGTGCCAGTAGTATAGGGGGACAAGTAGGTGAAAAACTGTTTTTT
d_gene: TRBD2; len: 17; v_gene: TRBV29-1; j_gene: TRBJ2-7; abundance: NA; CDR3aa: CSVEGLAGPPSTYEQYF; CDR3nt: TGCAGCGTTGAGGGACTAGCGGGACCCCCGTCGACCTACGAGCAGTACTTC
d_gene: TRBD1; len: 19; v_gene: TRBV7-9; j_gene: TRBJ1-3; abundance: NA; CDR3aa: CASSPVVGTGFLTGNTIYF; CDR3nt: TGTGCCAGCAGCCCAGTCGTCGGGACAGGTTTTTTAACTGGAAACACCATATATTTT